This entry concerns a single T cell receptor (beta chain). Its antigen remains unidentified. This sample stems from a study of T-cell memory formation after mild COVID-19. Trimming shortened V by 5 bases and J by 6 bases, and 13 bases separated the two germline ends. CDR1 SGHVS and CDR2 FQNEAQ come from the germline V gene. This CDR3 region has 13 residues. It was 5'RACE with constant-segment primers that produced the TCR alpha and TCR beta cDNA libraries, which carried sample barcodes and UMIs. A single record per CDR3 protein comes from TCRdb applying MiXCR to the 5' RACE reads. The sample lists 140,000 to 150,000 distinct CDR3 sequences; 19% were seen once. Study-wide findings and caveats: Shrinking CD4+ clones were chiefly CM and EM; CD8+ ones were chiefly EMRA.

The clonotype was recovered from an adult woman who had mild COVID-19 (a few samples of this study predate the infection). Cell type and time point are not known. The chain carries TRBV7-8 and TRBJ1-2; tentatively, D is TRBD1 (5 bases). The source material was PBMCs or a T cell subset sorted from them (not recorded which). The CDR3 reads CASSGNGGNGYTF. The CDR3 DNA reads TGTGCCAGCAGCGGCAACGGGGGGAATGGCTACACCTTC.